The clone carrying this TCR beta chain was observed a handful of times. The entry originates in a study of cytomegalovirus exposure and HLA in healthy donors. The CDR3 is made up of 15 amino acids. V lost 5 bases and J 6 bases, leaving 17 bases between the germline ends. Germline lookup yields CDR1 SGHTA and CDR2 FQGNSA. Vbeta (60) and Jbeta (13) primers were used in the PCR. Profiling relied on immunoSEQ multiplex PCR, and the TCRdb table lists in-frame clones only, not all of them. This table has roughly 100,000 clones, around 75% appearing once. The sequencing input was PBMCs. The sequence was collected from a man younger than 45 in good health and CMV-seropositive. This chain links TRBV7-2 with TRBJ1-5; the D gene is possibly TRBD1 (5 bases). CDR3 DNA sequence: TGTGCCAGCAGCCCCGCTATTGGGGGAGGTCAGCCCCAGCATTTT. Translating it yields CASSPAIGGGQPQHF.